The sequence of this T cell receptor beta chain was determined in a study of T cell responses to AZD1222 COVID-19 vaccine. V was shortened by 3 bases and J by 6 bases, with 16 bases between the two germline ends. In germline, CDR1 is SGHRS, CDR2 YFSETQ. CDR3 length: 14 amino acids. Study-wide results and limits: Variant regions that are unmutated are reportedly the target of nearly half of spike-specific TCRs.

As concerns this clone: No antigen is known for it.

Clones were sequenced by immunoSEQ multiplex PCR, and TCRdb holds only the in-frame ones, with some missing. The data contain about 84,000 clones, about 90% of them singletons. This TCR was recovered from an adult in good health. Sequenced here: peripheral blood, sampled on day 0 of AZD1222 vaccination. This rearrangement joins TRBV5-1 to TRBJ2-7; maybe TRBD2 (6 bases). Here the CDR3 DNA reads TGCGCCAGCAGCTGGGGGGAAGCCGCCACCGAGCAGTACTTC. Translated: CASSWGEAATEQYF.